This record looks at one TCR beta chain sequence and its context. What it binds is unknown. The CDR3 spans 17 residues. Per germline, CDR1 SGHTA and CDR2 FQGNSA. The J segment lost 6 bases and the V segment lost 5 bases, leaving 14 bases of the junction unmatched. This entry belongs to a study of lymphopenia after photon versus proton radiotherapy. Overall study findings and caveats: Authors raise, but do not show, better survival with proton therapy. Relative stability marked proton patients; photon patients lost diversity and naive cells. A bigger post-nadir fall in TCR diversity correlated inversely with survival time in deceased patients. After the lymphocyte nadir, photon-treated repertoires showed oligoclonal expansion, especially of CD8+ Temra cells.

Assay: immunoSEQ multiplex PCR; the TCRdb copy retains only in-frame clones and omits some. The data hold tens of thousands of clones, with 75% to 90% observed a single time. The J gene is TRBJ2-4, the V gene TRBV7-2; TRBD1 matches 9 bases. The sequence was collected from a man older than 75 with esophageal cancer. Sequenced material: peripheral blood, taken from a patient treated with proton-based radiotherapy. CDR3 DNA sequence: TGTGCCAGCAGCGACCCCGGGAACAGGGGGCGCACAAACATTCAGTACTTC. Protein sequence: CASSDPGNRGRTNIQYF.